Listed here are 25 T cell receptor beta chains from one sample, sequenced in a study of siplizumab effects on memory and regulatory T cells. Data came from immunoSEQ multiplex PCR; TCRdb stores just in-frame clones and leaves some out. The sample includes some 75,000 clones, around 93% of them seen just once. Input material: CD8+ T cells sorted from blood. The receptors come from a human donor in good health.

V usage is TRBV19 and J usage is TRBJ2-1; no clear D. The CDR3 is 13 residues long. V lost 3 bases, J lost 8 bases, and 11 bases lay in between. In germline, CDR1 is LNHDA, CDR2 SQIVND (reference sequence). The CDR3 here is CASSIVGFDEQFF. The CDR3 nucleotides are TGTGCCAGTAGTATTGTGGGTTTCGATGAGCAGTTCTTC. The full variable domain, with the rest looked up from reference TRBV19 and TRBJ2-1, is DGGITQSPKYLFRKEGQNVTLSCEQNLNHDAMYWYRQDPGQGLRLIYYSQIVNDFQKGDIAEGYSVSREKKESFPLTVTSAQKNPTAFYLCASSIVGFDEQFFGPGTRLTVL.

J is TRBJ2-7 and V is TRBV6-1; 9 positions agree with TRBD2. The CDR3 length is 14 residues. CDR1 and CDR2 (germline): MNHNS, SASEGT. J gave up 1 base and V 2 bases, and 0 bases lay outside the gene matches. The CDR3 sequence is CASSELAGSYEQYF. CDR3 nucleotides: TGTGCCAGCAGTGAACTAGCGGGGTCCTACGAGCAGTACTTC.

The gene calls are TRBV9 and TRBJ1-5; possibly TRBD1 for D (5 bases). The V end lost 0 bases, the J end lost 4 bases, and 11 bases lay between the germline ends. Germline V CDR1 and CDR2: SGDLS, YYNGEE. The CDR3 has 15 residues. CDR3 residues: CASSVAGENNQPQHF. The DNA for the CDR3 is TGTGCCAGCAGCGTAGCGGGGGAGAATAATCAGCCCCAGCATTTT.

The J gene is TRBJ2-7, the V gene TRBV27, with unresolved D. Germline V lookup: CDR1 MNHEY, CDR2 SMNVEV (reference sequence). The V gene lost 6 bases and the J gene lost 4 bases, with 16 bases spanning the gap. This CDR3 has 14 residues. DNA of the CDR3: TGTGCCAGCAGCTTAGGGCAGGCAGGATACGAGCAGTACTTC. This sequence encodes CASSLGQAGYEQYF.

The V gene is TRBV6-5, the J gene TRBJ2-2, with D possibly matching TRBD1 (6 bases). Germline V CDR1 and CDR2: MNHEY, SVGAGI. The CDR3 runs 13 residues. V was clipped by 5 bases and J by 6 bases, with 10 bases between them. The CDR3 sequence is CASSATGPGELFF. CDR3 DNA: TGTGCCAGCAGTGCAACAGGGCCCGGGGAGCTGTTTTTT.

The V call is TRBV11-1, the J call TRBJ2-7; D is uncertain. Germline V lookup: CDR1 SGHAT, CDR2 FQDESV (reference sequence). The CDR3 has 13 amino acids. Trimming took off 3 bases at V and 6 bases at J, with 12 bases between the two ends. This CDR3 is CASSLDSGPEQYF. DNA of the CDR3: TGTGCCAGCAGCTTGGATTCGGGCCCCGAGCAGTACTTC.

The V call is TRBV9, the J call TRBJ2-2; 10 positions agree with TRBD1. Trimming removed 4 bases from V and 6 bases from J; junction bases left unmatched: 3. Germline lookup yields CDR1 SGDLS and CDR2 YYNGEE. This CDR3 is built from 14 residues. The CDR3 nucleotides are TGTGCCAGCAGCTACGGACAGGGGGCCGGGGAGCTGTTTTTT. This translates into CASSYGQGAGELFF.

The chain employs TRBV9 and TRBJ2-1, with 9 nucleotides matching TRBD2. CDR1 is SGDLS and CDR2 is YYNGEE in the germline V gene. Trimming took 5 bases from V and 9 from J; bases not matched to a gene: 6. The CDR3 length is 13 residues. The CDR3 DNA reads as TGTGCCAGCAGTATTCCTAGCGGGGTTGAGCAGTTCTTC. Amino acid sequence: CASSIPSGVEQFF. Looking up the rest from reference TRBV9 and TRBJ2-1 gives the full variable domain: DSGVTQTPKHLITATGQRVTLRCSPRSGDLSVYWYQQSLDQGLQFLIQYYNGEERAKGNILERFSAQQFPDLHSELNLSSLELGDSALYFCASSIPSGVEQFFGPGTRLTVL.

This clone was seen once. The V and J genes are TRBV6-5 and TRBJ2-7; 8 bases are a match to TRBD1. Germline CDR1 MNHEY, CDR2 SVGAGI. V gave up 7 bases and J gave up 4 bases; unmatched junction bases: 9. This CDR3 has 14 amino acids. In nucleotides, the CDR3 is TGTGCCAGCAAGCCTGGGCAGGGGGCGTACGAGCAGTACTTC. It specifies CASKPGQGAYEQYF.

The chain recombines TRBV19 with TRBJ2-1; possible D gene TRBD1, 5 bases. The V gene's germline CDR1 is LNHDA and CDR2 SQIVND (reference sequence). CDR3 length: 13 residues. Trimming left V 5 bases short and J 6 bases short, with 11 bases between. In DNA, the CDR3 is TGTGCCAGTAGTCCTGGGGCTATCAATGAGCAGTTCTTC. Translation gives CASSPGAINEQFF. Complete variable domain (other parts from reference TRBV19 and TRBJ2-1): DGGITQSPKYLFRKEGQNVTLSCEQNLNHDAMYWYRQDPGQGLRLIYYSQIVNDFQKGDIAEGYSVSREKKESFPLTVTSAQKNPTAFYLCASSPGAINEQFFGPGTRLTVL.

V gene TRBV1 combines with J gene TRBJ1-6. TRBV1 is labeled a pseudogene. The CDR3 spans 16 residues. The DNA for the CDR3 is TGCACCAGCAGCCAAGGGGTTCGGGGAGGGAATTCACCCCTCCACTTT. Residues: CTSSQGVRGGNSPLHF.

This CDR3 is CASSDFGTTNTGELFF. The CDR3 DNA follows: TGTGCCAGCAGCGACTTCGGGACCACGAACACCGGGGAGCTGTTTTTT. The chain employs TRBV9 and TRBJ2-2; the D gene could be TRBD1 or TRBD2 (5 bases each). V dropped 3 bases and J dropped 0 bases, with 12 bases sitting between them. CDR3 size: 16 residues. Germline V gene data show CDR1 as SGDLS and CDR2 as YYNGEE.

The chain recombines TRBV5-1 with TRBJ2-1, with TRBD2 matching over 9 bases. V shed 4 bases and J 0 bases; nucleotides not matched to a gene: 5. This CDR3 region has 16 residues. From germline, CDR1 is SGHRS and CDR2 YFSETQ. The CDR3 region has the DNA TGCGCCAGCAGCCCCGGACTAGCGCCCTCCTACAATGAGCAGTTCTTC. This gives the protein CASSPGLAPSYNEQFF.

In this sample, this clone turned up once. The V gene is TRBV6-6, the J gene TRBJ2-5; 9 bases are a match to TRBD2. Gene TRBJ2-7 matches the end of the DNA better, so the J call may be wrong. CDR1 and CDR2 from the germline V gene are MNHNY and SVGAGI (reference sequence). This CDR3 spans 15 amino acids. CDR3 sequence (DNA): TGTGCCAGCACCGAGGGGCTAGCGGGGACATACGAGCAGTACTTC. Its translation: CASTEGLAGTYEQYF.

This rearrangement joins TRBV9 to TRBJ1-2; 10 bases match TRBD1. The germline gives CDR1 SGDLS, CDR2 YYNGEE. V shed 6 bases and J 3 bases; nucleotides not matched to a gene: 5. This CDR3 spans 14 amino acids. The CDR3 DNA reads as TGTGCCAGCACCCAGACAGGGGGCGACTATGGCTACACCTTC. Encoded protein: CASTQTGGDYGYTF.

This clone occurred once. This sequence joins TRBV7-2 and TRBJ2-5; D remains ambiguous. Trimming took 2 bases from V and 5 from J, leaving 12 bases between them. CDR1 and CDR2 from the germline V gene are SGHTA and FQGNSA. There are 14 residues in the CDR3. CDR3 in DNA: TGTGCCAGCAGCTTACAGGACGGTTCGGAGACCCAGTACTTC. Translating it yields CASSLQDGSETQYF. The full variable domain, with the rest looked up from reference TRBV7-2 and TRBJ2-5, is GAGVSQSPSNKVTEKGKDVELRCDPISGHTALYWYRQSLGQGLEFLIYFQGNSAPDKSGLPSDRFSAERTGGSVSTLTIQRTQQEDSAVYLCASSLQDGSETQYFGPGTRLLVL.

J is TRBJ2-3 and V is TRBV4-2; 8 bases match TRBD2. Per the germline V gene, CDR1 is LGHNA and CDR2 is YNFKEQ. The CDR3 covers 17 residues. V trimming: 1 base; J trimming: 6 bases; junction bases outside the gene matches: 12. The CDR3 DNA sequence: TGTGCCAGCAGCCAAGTTTCCGGGGGGGCCGAGGACGATACGCAGTATTTT. Translated, it gives CASSQVSGGAEDDTQYF.

The V call is TRBV19, the J call TRBJ2-7; 11 bases are shared with TRBD1. V trimming: 0 bases; J trimming: 2 bases; junction bases outside the gene matches: 3. The CDR3 runs 16 residues. From germline, CDR1 is LNHDA and CDR2 SQIVND (reference sequence). This CDR3 reads CASSIDWGQGAYEQYF. CDR3 DNA: TGTGCCAGTAGTATAGATTGGGGACAGGGGGCCTACGAGCAGTACTTC.

V is TRBV7-3 and J is TRBJ2-7, with TRBD1 matching over 7 bases. In germline, CDR1 is SGHTA, CDR2 FQGTGA. The CDR3 runs to 13 residues. Trimming took 10 bases from V and 6 from J; bases not matched to a gene: 12. The CDR3 sequence is CANPGDRRGEQYF. CDR3 coding DNA: TGTGCCAACCCCGGGGACAGACGGGGCGAGCAGTACTTC.

This clone occurred a few times. The chain is built from TRBV7-9 and TRBJ1-1, with D unresolved. The CDR3 covers 12 residues. Germline CDR1 SEHNR, CDR2 FQNEAQ (reference sequence). V lost 11 bases and J lost 8, with 18 bases in between. In nucleotides, the CDR3 is TGTGCCTTAGGCCCCGGTTCCCACGAAGCTTTCTTT. Protein sequence: CALGPGSHEAFF.

This chain connects TRBV29-1 to TRBJ2-7; D is possibly TRBD1 or TRBD2 (5 bases each). Germline V gene data show CDR1 as SQVTM and CDR2 as ANQGSEA. Trimming pared 7 bases from V and 1 base from J, leaving 14 bases between. The CDR3 consists of 13 residues. The CDR3 sequence is CSAQAEGSYEQYF. CDR3 coding DNA: TGCAGCGCCCAAGCAGAGGGGTCCTACGAGCAGTACTTC.

The chain employs TRBV4-2 and TRBJ2-7; no definite D call. The ends were cut back, 0 bases at V and 1 base at J, with 13 bases in the middle. Germline assignment: CDR1 LGHNA and CDR2 YNFKEQ. This CDR3 comprises 16 residues. The CDR3 spells CASSQDIPTRSYEQYF. DNA of the CDR3: TGTGCCAGCAGCCAAGATATACCGACTCGATCCTACGAGCAGTACTTC.

This clone was observed once. The chain joins TRBV28 to TRBJ2-7; the D gene is possibly TRBD1 (6 bases). V lost 3 bases, J lost 1 base, and 13 bases lay in between. This CDR3 spans 15 amino acids. Germline lookup yields CDR1 MDHEN and CDR2 SYDVKM. The CDR3: CASSFRGTQSYEQYF. The CDR3 nucleotides are TGTGCCAGCAGTTTCAGGGGCACCCAGTCCTACGAGCAGTACTTC.

The chain employs TRBV27 and TRBJ1-5; TRBD1 is a possible D gene (6 bases). The CDR3 extends over 19 amino acids. Trimming removed 2 bases at V and 5 bases at J, with 25 bases between. The germline gives CDR1 MNHEY, CDR2 SMNVEV (reference sequence). Here the CDR3 reads CASSLTGGPSIPTDQPQHF. Written as DNA, the CDR3 is TGTGCCAGCAGTTTAACGGGGGGCCCCTCGATACCTACTGATCAGCCCCAGCATTTT.

V usage is TRBV5-4 and J usage is TRBJ2-7; 10 nucleotides line up with TRBD1. This CDR3 contains 15 residues. V dropped 0 bases and J dropped 5; count of bases not matched to a gene: 5. Germline V lookup: CDR1 SGHNT, CDR2 YYREEE (reference sequence). DNA of the CDR3: TGTGCCAGCAGCTTGGGTGGGACAGGGGAGAACGAGCAGTACTTC. It translates to CASSLGGTGENEQYF.